Below are 13 T cell receptor beta chains sequenced from a single sample in a study of control samples from healthy donors and cancer patients. Here immunoSEQ multiplex PCR was the method, and the copy in TCRdb shows in-frame clones only, minus some. The table has approximately 160,000 clones, about 90% seen once. Sequencing was done on a sample of blood. Source of these receptors: a woman in her thirties in good health.

The chain carries TRBV7-2 and TRBJ1-5; D gene uncertain. The CDR3 totals 15 residues. Germline V lookup: CDR1 SGHTA, CDR2 FQGNSA. Trimming cost V 1 base and J 5 bases, with 12 bases left between them. The CDR3 sequence: CASSLDSGRYQPQHF. CDR3 nucleotides: TGTGCCAGCAGCTTAGACTCTGGCAGATATCAGCCCCAGCATTTT.

V usage is TRBV2 and J usage is TRBJ2-7, with 9 bases that match TRBD2. The V segment lost 4 bases and the J segment 7 bases; nucleotides outside the gene matches: 8. This CDR3 contains 14 residues. CDR1 is SNHLY and CDR2 is FYNNEI in the germline V gene. This chain's CDR3 is CASSGPREGREQYF. In DNA, the CDR3 is TGTGCCAGCAGTGGACCGCGGGAGGGAAGGGAGCAGTACTTC.

This chain uses TRBV7-9 with TRBJ1-1, with TRBD1 as a possible D gene (6 bases). The CDR3 spans 13 residues. Germline V gene lookup returns CDR1 SEHNR and CDR2 FQNEAQ (reference sequence). V lost 5 bases, J lost 3 bases, and 10 bases lay in between. CDR3 loop: CASSPGQYTEAFF. The CDR3 nucleotides read TGTGCCAGCAGCCCCGGACAGTACACTGAAGCTTTCTTT.

In DNA, the CDR3 is TGTGCCAGCAGCGAAAGCGGGAGGGCGAACACCGGGGAGCTGTTTTTT. As protein: CASSESGRANTGELFF. The chain carries TRBV21-1 and TRBJ2-2; the table's D call TRBD2 went unverified against the DNA. TRBV21-1 is assigned pseudogene status. This CDR3 region has 16 residues.

The chain has TRBV28 and TRBJ2-7, with TRBD1 as a possible D gene (7 bases). V dropped 7 bases and J dropped 3 bases, with 13 bases sitting between them. The CDR3 spans 13 residues. CDR1 is MDHEN and CDR2 is SYDVKM in the germline V gene. Written as DNA, the CDR3 is TGTGCCAGCACGGAGGGGGCTCTCTACGAGCAGTACTTC. It encodes CASTEGALYEQYF. Together with reference TRBV28 and TRBJ2-7, the CDR3 gives the full variable domain: DVKVTQSSRYLVKRTGEKVFLECVQDMDHENMFWYRQDPGLGLRLIYFSYDVKMKEKGDIPEGYSVSREKKERFSLILESASTNQTSMYLCASTEGALYEQYFGPGTRLTVT.

The genes are TRBV4-3 and TRBJ2-2; no firm D call. This CDR3 contains 17 residues. The germline V gene has CDR1 LGHNA and CDR2 YSLEER. V dropped 3 bases and J dropped 4 bases, with 18 bases sitting between them. The DNA for the CDR3 is TGCGCCAGCAGCCAGCACGATTCTAGGATATCCACCGGGGAGCTGTTTTTT. Protein: CASSQHDSRISTGELFF.

The V call is TRBV5-1, the J call TRBJ1-3; TRBD1 is a possible D gene (6 bases). V dropped 7 bases and J dropped 4 bases, with 12 bases sitting between them. CDR1 and CDR2 (germline): SGHRS, YFSETQ. The CDR3 spans 13 residues. CDR3 in amino acids: CASSRDTGNTIYF. As DNA, the CDR3 is TGCGCCAGCTCCCGGGACACAGGAAACACCATATATTTT.

The sample holds one count of this clone. The V and J genes are TRBV27 and TRBJ2-3; no clear D. Germline V lookup: CDR1 MNHEY, CDR2 SMNVEV (reference sequence). The V end lost 6 bases, the J end lost 0 bases, and 13 bases lay between the germline ends. This CDR3 spans 15 amino acids. As DNA, the CDR3 is TGTGCCAGCAGATCGGGCTTAAGTAGCACAGATACGCAGTATTTT. Translating it yields CASRSGLSSTDTQYF.

The gene calls are TRBV25-1 and TRBJ1-5; D possibly corresponds to TRBD1 (5 bases). Germline CDR1 MGHDK, CDR2 SYGVNS. CDR3 length: 11 residues. CDR3: CAATGYQPQHF. The CDR3 nucleotides are TGTGCTGCCACAGGTTATCAGCCCCAGCATTTT.

This chain connects TRBV5-1 to TRBJ1-3; no clear D gene. V lost 5 bases and J lost 0, with 12 bases in between. The CDR3 sequence is 15 residues long. In germline, CDR1 is SGHRS, CDR2 YFSETQ. The CDR3 DNA is TGCGCCAGCAGTGAGCAGTCAGGCTCTGGAAACACCATATATTTT. It encodes CASSEQSGSGNTIYF.

This chain joins TRBV9 and TRBJ1-6, with a possible D match to TRBD1 (5 bases). The ends were cut back, 3 bases at V and 9 bases at J, with 13 bases in the middle. Per the germline V gene, CDR1 is SGDLS and CDR2 is YYNGEE. This CDR3 is 14 amino acids long. The CDR3 bases are TGTGCCAGCAGCGACGGGGGGGGATTTTCACCCCTCCACTTT. Its protein product is CASSDGGGFSPLHF.

There are a few counts of this clone. CDR3 residues: CASPNSWPKQGNHSNQPQHF. For the CDR3, the DNA is TGCGCCAGCCCCAATTCGTGGCCCAAACAGGGGAACCATAGCAATCAGCCCCAGCATTTT. The chain joins TRBV5-1 to TRBJ1-5; 7 bases match TRBD1. Germline V CDR1 and CDR2: SGHRS, YFSETQ. This CDR3 comprises 20 residues. V gave up 7 bases and J gave up 0 bases; unmatched junction bases: 22.

This chain connects TRBV27 to TRBJ1-5; D gene ambiguous. V gave up 6 bases and J gave up 1 base, with 10 bases separating them. CDR3 length equals 14 residues. Germline lookup yields CDR1 MNHEY and CDR2 SMNVEV (reference sequence). CDR3 region: CASSQSRSNQPQHF. The CDR3 region has the DNA TGTGCCAGCAGCCAAAGTAGAAGCAATCAGCCCCAGCATTTT.